A selection of T cell receptor beta chains follows, all from one sample in a study of Tregs in tolerant kidney transplant recipients. Sequencing was performed with immunoSEQ multiplex PCR; in TCRdb, only in-frame clones are kept and a portion is missing. The data show 60,000 or so clones, with about 86% seen just once and 4.5% to 6.5% held by the top ten. Source material: CD4+ T cells from blood. Receptors originate from a human donor in good health. Each CDR3 is given with its conserved first and last residue. A D gene is named only where the DNA matches it firmly. Size tells how often a clone was seen (once, few, many) or the class of an expanded clone, and some rows leave it out.

size	V	J	length	D	CDR3	DNA
-	TRBV5-4	TRBJ2-7	15	TRBD1	CASSLGGTGTREQYF	TGTGCCAGCAGCTTGGGGGGGACAGGCACGCGGGAGCAGTACTTC
-	TRBV6-4	TRBJ1-3	14	-	CASHKTETGNTIYF	TGTGCCAGCCACAAGACTGAAACTGGAAACACCATATATTTT
once	TRBV12-5	TRBJ1-3	16	-	CASGLPLMGPRNTIYF	TGTGCTAGTGGTTTGCCTTTGATGGGACCTCGAAACACCATATATTTT
-	TRBV7-2	TRBJ1-3	17	TRBD1	CASSAGQGSASGNTIYF	TGTGCCAGCAGCGCGGGACAGGGGAGTGCCTCCGGAAACACCATATATTTT
-	TRBV9	TRBJ2-6	17	-	CASSVTTGRAGANVLTF	TGTGCCAGCAGCGTAACTACAGGGAGGGCTGGGGCCAACGTCCTGACTTTC
-	TRBV2	TRBJ2-7	13	-	CASRKDRTYEQYF	TGTGCCAGCAGAAAGGACAGAACCTACGAGCAGTACTTC
-	TRBV2	TRBJ2-1	14	TRBD2	CASSAWTSGGEQFF	TGTGCCAGCAGTGCGTGGACTAGCGGAGGTGAGCAGTTCTTC
-	TRBV18	TRBJ1-3	17	-	CASSPPNLAPSGNTIYF	TGTGCCAGCTCACCACCCAACTTGGCTCCCTCTGGAAACACCATATATTTT
-	TRBV7-8	TRBJ2-1	14	TRBD2	CASSPGTRNNEQFF	TGTGCCAGCAGCCCCGGGACTAGGAACAATGAGCAGTTCTTC
-	TRBV5-1	TRBJ2-1	17	-	CASSPMGQPNSYNEQFF	TGCGCCAGCAGCCCCATGGGCCAACCTAACTCCTACAATGAGCAGTTCTTC
-	TRBV6-1	TRBJ2-2	15	-	CASSEARVQTGELFF	TGTGCCAGCAGTGAAGCCAGGGTTCAGACCGGGGAGCTGTTTTTT
few	TRBV28	TRBJ2-7	13	-	CASSLPLAYEQYF	TGTGCCAGCAGTCTCCCACTAGCTTACGAGCAGTACTTC
once	TRBV5-1	TRBJ1-1	14	-	CASSPDSMNTEAFF	TGCGCCAGCAGCCCGGACAGTATGAACACTGAAGCTTTCTTT
-	TRBV11-3	TRBJ2-5	15	-	CASSLARSRWETQYF	TGTGCCAGCAGCTTAGCAAGATCGAGGTGGGAGACCCAGTACTTC
-	TRBV9	TRBJ1-1	16	-	CASSVFPSAVNTEAFF	TGTGCCAGCAGCGTCTTCCCGTCGGCGGTAAACACTGAAGCTTTCTTT